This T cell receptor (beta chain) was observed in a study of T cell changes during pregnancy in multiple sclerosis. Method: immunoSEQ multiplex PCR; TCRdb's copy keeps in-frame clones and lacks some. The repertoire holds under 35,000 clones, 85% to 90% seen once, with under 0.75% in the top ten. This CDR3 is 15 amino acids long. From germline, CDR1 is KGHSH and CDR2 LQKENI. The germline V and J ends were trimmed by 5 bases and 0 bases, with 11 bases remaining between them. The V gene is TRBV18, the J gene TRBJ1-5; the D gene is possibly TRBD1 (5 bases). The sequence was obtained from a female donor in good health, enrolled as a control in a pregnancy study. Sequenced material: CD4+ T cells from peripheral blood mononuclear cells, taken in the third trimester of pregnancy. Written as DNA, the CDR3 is TGTGCCAGCTCAACGCAGGGTGATAGCAATCAGCCCCAGCATTTT. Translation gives CASSTQGDSNQPQHF.